This TCR beta chain emerged from a study of OX40 agonist ivuxolimab in advanced cancers. Study details: Ivuxolimab, an antibody that agonizes OX40 (CD134), was administered to the patients. Under the entry rules, prior anti-PD-1, anti-PD-L1 or anti-CTLA-4 therapy was allowed, and about 40% had some. General study points: In CD8+ T cells, expanded clones were on average more numerous than in CD4+.

CDR3 length equals 16 residues. The germline gives CDR1 MNHNY, CDR2 SVGAGI (reference sequence). Unmatched junction bases numbered 10, after V lost 4 bases and J lost 5 bases. Turning to this clone: Its antigen is as yet unknown.

Libraries were prepared by immunoSEQ multiplex PCR; TCRdb keeps only in-frame clonotypes and omits some of them. The table has some 70,000 clones, around 82% seen once; the top ten hold 8.2%. The sequence was obtained from an adult with an advanced solid tumor such as melanoma, head and neck, liver or kidney cancer. The chain recombines TRBV6-6 with TRBJ2-3, with 9 positions matching TRBD2. Sequences were derived from CD4+ or CD8+ T cells sorted from blood, sampled in a trial of the OX40 agonist ivuxolimab. The chain's CDR3 is CASSSRTSEDLDTQYF. CDR3 nucleotides: TGTGCCAGCAGTTCCCGGACTAGCGAAGATCTAGATACGCAGTATTTT.